This T cell receptor beta chain emerged from a study of T cell responses to AZD1222 COVID-19 vaccine. Turning to the study itself: Analysis merged second doses at about 4 or about 12 weeks. The study, taken as a whole, reports: The peak T cell response came first, and repertoires were sampled only after it. In a largely white British group with more females than males, clonal diversity was possibly underestimated. Within unmutated variant regions lay the reported targets of nearly half of spike-specific TCRs.

Remarks on this clone: Its antigen remains unidentified.

Only in-frame clones appear in the TCRdb table, and some are missing; sequencing was by immunoSEQ multiplex PCR. The table includes 200,000 or so clones, 85% to 95% detected once. CDR1 is LGHDT and CDR2 is YNNKEL in the germline V gene (reference sequence). The V end was cut by 1 base, the J end by 4 bases, with 8 bases between. The CDR3 extends over 13 amino acids. Sequences were derived from peripheral blood, sampled on day 0 of AZD1222 vaccination. The TCR sequence derives from an adult in good health. The chain combines TRBV3-1 (or the pseudogene TRBV3-2) with TRBJ2-7; D is unclear. CDR3 residues: CASSQAHGYEQYF. The CDR3 DNA sequence: TGTGCCAGCAGCCAAGCTCACGGGTACGAGCAGTACTTC.